These T cell receptor beta chains were read from a single sample in a study of low-dose radiotherapy and immunotherapy resistance in tumors. A single record per CDR3 protein comes from TCRdb applying MiXCR to the reads. The sample yields about 39,000 distinct CDR3 sequences, roughly 31% seen once. The sequencing here drew on PBMCs, taken before treatment. All receptors derive from a male donor with gallbladder cancer. The CDR3 runs from the conserved cysteine through the conserved F or W. D genes are given only for firm matches. The size entry is marked missing in some rows and otherwise reads once, few, many or a size class.

CDR3aa: CASSLWGAGSRGEQFF; CDR3nt: TGTGCCAGCAGTTTATGGGGAGCGGGTAGCCGGGGTGAGCAGTTCTTC; len: 16; abundance: .; d_gene: .; j_gene: TRBJ2-1; v_gene: TRBV28
CDR3aa: CASRGGLPYEQYF; CDR3nt: TGTGCCAGCAGGGGGGGACTTCCCTACGAGCAGTACTTC; len: 13; abundance: once; d_gene: .; j_gene: TRBJ2-7; v_gene: TRBV6-6
CDR3aa: CATSDSGTSGYNEQFF; CDR3nt: TGTGCCACCAGTGATTCCGGGACTAGCGGATACAATGAGCAGTTCTTC; len: 16; abundance: many; d_gene: TRBD2; j_gene: TRBJ2-1; v_gene: TRBV24-1
CDR3aa: CASTLSPREQYF; CDR3nt: TGTGCCAGCACCCTATCCCCCCGGGAGCAGTACTTC; len: 12; abundance: medium-sized; d_gene: .; j_gene: TRBJ2-7; v_gene: TRBV28
CDR3aa: CTVKVSADTQYF; CDR3nt: TGCACCGTTAAAGTATCGGCAGATACGCAGTATTTT; len: 12; abundance: many; d_gene: .; j_gene: TRBJ2-3; v_gene: TRBV29-1
CDR3aa: CASKTLGQQETQYF; CDR3nt: TGTGCCAGCAAGACCCTAGGCCAGCAAGAGACCCAGTACTTC; len: 14; abundance: once; d_gene: .; j_gene: TRBJ2-5; v_gene: TRBV27
CDR3aa: CASSLVWASGRARNEQFF; CDR3nt: TGTGCCAGCAGCTTAGTTTGGGCTAGCGGGAGGGCGAGAAATGAGCAGTTCTTC; len: 18; abundance: .; d_gene: TRBD2; j_gene: TRBJ2-1; v_gene: TRBV7-2
CDR3aa: CSASKGWDQPQHF; CDR3nt: TGCAGTGCTAGTAAGGGATGGGATCAGCCCCAGCATTTT; len: 13; abundance: .; d_gene: .; j_gene: TRBJ1-5; v_gene: TRBV20-1
CDR3aa: CASSPRLAGGPHEQFF; CDR3nt: TGTGCCAGCTCACCAAGACTAGCGGGAGGGCCCCATGAGCAGTTCTTC; len: 16; abundance: .; d_gene: TRBD2; j_gene: TRBJ2-1; v_gene: TRBV18
CDR3aa: CASSQDWSAISYEQYF; CDR3nt: TGTGCCAGCAGCCAAGATTGGTCAGCCATATCCTACGAGCAGTACTTC; len: 16; abundance: .; d_gene: .; j_gene: TRBJ2-7; v_gene: TRBV14
CDR3aa: CASSPTGHYEKLFF; CDR3nt: TGTGCCAGCAGCCCAACGGGACACTATGAAAAACTGTTTTTT; len: 14; abundance: many; d_gene: .; j_gene: TRBJ1-4; v_gene: TRBV7-9
CDR3aa: CASSLLLYPYEQYF; CDR3nt: TGTGCCAGCAGTTTATTACTGTACCCCTACGAGCAGTACTTC; len: 14; abundance: .; d_gene: .; j_gene: TRBJ2-7; v_gene: TRBV27
CDR3aa: CASSEVGGRREQFF; CDR3nt: TGCGCCAGCAGCGAAGTGGGGGGGCGACGCGAGCAGTTCTTC; len: 14; abundance: .; d_gene: .; j_gene: TRBJ2-1; v_gene: TRBV5-1
CDR3aa: CASSPRRGAGGREDTQYF; CDR3nt: TGTGCCAGCAGCCCTAGGAGGGGAGCGGGGGGGCGGGAAGATACGCAGTATTTT; len: 18; abundance: many; d_gene: TRBD2; j_gene: TRBJ2-3; v_gene: TRBV11-2
CDR3aa: CASSPGTEGGEQFF; CDR3nt: TGCGCCAGCAGCCCAGGGACAGAGGGGGGTGAGCAGTTCTTC; len: 14; abundance: many; d_gene: .; j_gene: TRBJ2-1; v_gene: TRBV5-1
CDR3aa: CASTFGAGENYGYTF; CDR3nt: TGTGCCAGCACTTTTGGGGCAGGAGAAAACTATGGCTACACCTTC; len: 15; abundance: many; d_gene: .; j_gene: TRBJ1-2; v_gene: TRBV2
CDR3aa: CSARDGSGSQGDTQYF; CDR3nt: TGCAGTGCTAGAGATGGGAGCGGCTCCCAGGGGGATACGCAGTATTTT; len: 16; abundance: many; d_gene: .; j_gene: TRBJ2-3; v_gene: TRBV20-1
CDR3aa: CASSHGLAGGQETQYF; CDR3nt: TGTGCCAGCAGCCATGGACTAGCGGGAGGACAAGAGACCCAGTACTTC; len: 16; abundance: many; d_gene: TRBD2; j_gene: TRBJ2-5; v_gene: TRBV7-9
CDR3aa: CASSFETGPNSPLHF; CDR3nt: TGTGCCAGCAGCTTCGAAACAGGCCCCAATTCACCCCTCCACTTT; len: 15; abundance: .; d_gene: .; j_gene: TRBJ1-6; v_gene: TRBV7-8
CDR3aa: CASSLARTGFQPQHF; CDR3nt: TGCGCCAGCAGCCTAGCGCGGACAGGGTTTCAGCCCCAGCATTTT; len: 15; abundance: many; d_gene: TRBD1; j_gene: TRBJ1-5; v_gene: TRBV4-1
CDR3aa: CASSGRLNQPQHF; CDR3nt: TGTGCCAGCAGTGGCAGGCTCAATCAGCCCCAGCATTTT; len: 13; abundance: medium-sized; d_gene: .; j_gene: TRBJ1-5; v_gene: TRBV6-2/TRBV6-3
CDR3aa: CASSTQTSRYTGELFF; CDR3nt: TGTGCCAGCAGCACCCAGACTAGCCGATACACCGGGGAGCTGTTTTTT; len: 16; abundance: .; d_gene: TRBD2; j_gene: TRBJ2-2; v_gene: TRBV5-8
CDR3aa: CASSFAGQGSNTQYF; CDR3nt: TGTGCCAGCAGCTTTGCGGGACAGGGTTCTAATACGCAGTATTTT; len: 15; abundance: many; d_gene: TRBD1; j_gene: TRBJ2-3; v_gene: TRBV7-9
CDR3aa: CASIMGRIGETEAFF; CDR3nt: TGTGCCAGCATAATGGGACGGATAGGAGAGACTGAAGCTTTCTTT; len: 15; abundance: medium-sized; d_gene: .; j_gene: TRBJ1-1; v_gene: TRBV6-2/TRBV6-3
CDR3aa: CAISESPWRGVYEQYF; CDR3nt: TGTGCCATCAGTGAGTCCCCCTGGCGGGGGGTGTACGAGCAGTACTTC; len: 16; abundance: few; d_gene: TRBD2; j_gene: TRBJ2-7; v_gene: TRBV10-3
CDR3aa: CASSQFLAGGYEQYF; CDR3nt: TGTGCCAGCAGCCAATTCCTAGCGGGAGGCTACGAGCAGTACTTC; len: 15; abundance: .; d_gene: TRBD2; j_gene: TRBJ2-7; v_gene: TRBV3-1
CDR3aa: CASSRRLNVPDTQYF; CDR3nt: TGTGCCAGCAGCCGTCGGTTAAACGTGCCAGATACGCAGTATTTT; len: 15; abundance: many; d_gene: .; j_gene: TRBJ2-3; v_gene: TRBV28
CDR3aa: CASSLGGQGMSGYTF; CDR3nt: TGTGCCAGCAGCTTAGGCGGACAAGGAATGAGTGGCTACACCTTC; len: 15; abundance: many; d_gene: .; j_gene: TRBJ1-2; v_gene: TRBV11-2
CDR3aa: CASNFFGRETQYF; CDR3nt: TGTGCCAGCAATTTTTTTGGGCGGGAGACCCAGTACTTC; len: 13; abundance: medium-sized; d_gene: .; j_gene: TRBJ2-5; v_gene: TRBV28
CDR3aa: CSALDRVSSNEKLFF; CDR3nt: TGCAGTGCTCTTGACAGGGTATCATCTAATGAAAAACTGTTTTTT; len: 15; abundance: many; d_gene: TRBD1; j_gene: TRBJ1-4; v_gene: TRBV20-1
CDR3aa: CASSHGVGEQYF; CDR3nt: TGTGCCAGCAGTCACGGGGTTGGAGAGCAGTACTTC; len: 12; abundance: .; d_gene: .; j_gene: TRBJ2-7; v_gene: TRBV6-1
CDR3aa: CASSYGRGDGYTF; CDR3nt: TGCGCCAGCAGCTACGGACGGGGCGATGGCTACACCTTC; len: 13; abundance: .; d_gene: .; j_gene: TRBJ1-2; v_gene: TRBV5-1
CDR3aa: CASSPDSGGITQEQFF; CDR3nt: TGTGCCAGCAGCCCAGATAGCGGGGGGATTACTCAGGAGCAGTTCTTC; len: 16; abundance: .; d_gene: TRBD2; j_gene: TRBJ2-1; v_gene: TRBV7-2
CDR3aa: CASRENPYGADNSPLHF; CDR3nt: TGTGCCAGCAGGGAAAACCCCTACGGAGCAGATAATTCACCCCTCCACTTT; len: 17; abundance: many; d_gene: .; j_gene: TRBJ1-6; v_gene: TRBV6-5
CDR3aa: CASSQVILGTSYEQYF; CDR3nt: TGCGCCAGCAGCCAAGTCATACTAGGCACCTCCTACGAGCAGTACTTC; len: 16; abundance: many; d_gene: .; j_gene: TRBJ2-7; v_gene: TRBV4-1
CDR3aa: CASTPGVWNTEAFF; CDR3nt: TGTGCCAGCACCCCTGGGGTGTGGAACACTGAAGCTTTCTTT; len: 14; abundance: many; d_gene: .; j_gene: TRBJ1-1; v_gene: TRBV6-2/TRBV6-3
CDR3aa: CASSVPTGNFYGYTF; CDR3nt: TGTGCCAGCAGTGTCCCGACAGGGAATTTCTATGGCTACACCTTC; len: 15; abundance: medium-sized; d_gene: TRBD1; j_gene: TRBJ1-2; v_gene: TRBV6-2/TRBV6-3
CDR3aa: CASSFRDIYEQYF; CDR3nt: TGTGCCAGCAGTTTCCGGGACATCTACGAGCAGTACTTC; len: 13; abundance: many; d_gene: .; j_gene: TRBJ2-7; v_gene: TRBV6-6
CDR3aa: CASSFGGDGYYEQYF; CDR3nt: TGTGCCAGCAGCTTTGGAGGGGATGGGTACTACGAGCAGTACTTC; len: 15; abundance: .; d_gene: .; j_gene: TRBJ2-7; v_gene: TRBV9
CDR3aa: CASSLERRSEQYF; CDR3nt: TGTGCCAGCAGCTTAGAACGGCGGTCCGAGCAGTACTTC; len: 13; abundance: .; d_gene: .; j_gene: TRBJ2-7; v_gene: TRBV7-2
CDR3aa: CSAREQGNTIYF; CDR3nt: TGCAGTGCTAGGGAACAGGGAAACACCATATATTTT; len: 12; abundance: few; d_gene: .; j_gene: TRBJ1-3; v_gene: TRBV20-1
CDR3aa: CAVLRDSSYEQYF; CDR3nt: TGTGCCGTCCTTCGGGACTCGTCCTACGAGCAGTACTTC; len: 13; abundance: many; d_gene: .; j_gene: TRBJ2-7; v_gene: TRBV28
CDR3aa: CASSYGQASNQPQHF; CDR3nt: TGTGCCAGCTCATATGGACAGGCTAGCAATCAGCCCCAGCATTTT; len: 15; abundance: many; d_gene: TRBD1; j_gene: TRBJ1-5; v_gene: TRBV18
CDR3aa: CASGPDFASYEQYF; CDR3nt: TGTGCCAGTGGTCCGGACTTCGCCTCCTACGAGCAGTACTTC; len: 14; abundance: .; d_gene: .; j_gene: TRBJ2-7; v_gene: TRBV19
CDR3aa: CASSFGTSGGPRTQYF; CDR3nt: TGTGCCAGCAGCTTCGGGACTAGCGGGGGCCCGCGTACGCAGTATTTT; len: 16; abundance: medium-sized; d_gene: TRBD2; j_gene: TRBJ2-3; v_gene: TRBV7-2
CDR3aa: CASSLGQGAQETQYF; CDR3nt: TGCGCCAGCAGCCTGGGACAGGGGGCGCAAGAGACCCAGTACTTC; len: 15; abundance: few; d_gene: TRBD1; j_gene: TRBJ2-5; v_gene: TRBV5-1
CDR3aa: CASSEARQGGVQPQHF; CDR3nt: TGTGCCAGCAGTGAAGCGCGTCAGGGCGGTGTTCAGCCCCAGCATTTT; len: 16; abundance: few; d_gene: .; j_gene: TRBJ1-5; v_gene: TRBV2